These 23 T cell receptor beta chains were all obtained from the same sample, sequenced in a study of vaccination and CD4 T cells after COVID-19. Antigens for these TCRs are unknown. Specified treatment: roughly ten-day PBMC culture with coronavirus spike peptide pools or control peptides (ViraFEST assay). Cultured CD4+ T cell DNA was sequenced using the Oncomine TCR Beta short-read assay. TCRdb re-called the PCR reads through MiXCR, storing one row per CDR3 protein. The sample yields 15,000 to 18,000 distinct CDR3 sequences, about 39% seen once. The sample in question was CD4+ T cells from blood, cultured in vitro, obtained before SARS-CoV-2 vaccination. These receptors were collected from a human donor who had recovered from COVID-19.

There are a few counts of this clonotype. The rearrangement links TRBV20-1 to TRBJ1-5; possible D gene TRBD1, 5 bases. Looked up from germline, CDR1 is DFQATT and CDR2 is SNEGSKA (reference sequence). V lost 5 bases to trimming and J lost 4 bases, with 21 bases between them. The CDR3 contains 16 residues. The chain's CDR3 is CSARKTGGIGNQPQHF. DNA for the CDR3: TGCAGTGCTCGTAAGACTGGGGGGATAGGTAATCAGCCCCAGCATTTT.

This clonotype has only a few counts. The gene calls are TRBV20-1 and TRBJ2-1; possible D gene TRBD2, 5 bases. CDR3 length: 11 residues. Germline CDR1 reads DFQATT; CDR2 reads SNEGSKA (reference sequence). The V end lost 3 bases, the J end lost 9 bases, and 9 bases lay between the germline ends. The CDR3 reads CSARGVLEQFF. The DNA of the CDR3 is TGCAGTGCTAGGGGAGTCCTTGAGCAGTTCTTC.

The chain is built from TRBV25-1 and TRBJ2-1, with 10 positions matching TRBD1. This CDR3 comprises 16 residues. Germline assignment: CDR1 MGHDK and CDR2 SYGVNS. J gave up 2 bases and V 9 bases, and 10 bases lay outside the gene matches. CDR3 in DNA: TGTGCCAGTACAAAGACCGGGACAGGGGCCTACAATGAGCAGTTCTTC. This codes for CASTKTGTGAYNEQFF.

The chain recombines TRBV12-5 with TRBJ1-6; 9 positions agree with TRBD1. From germline, CDR1 is LGHNT and CDR2 FRNRAP. The CDR3 runs to 14 residues. The trim removed 6 bases at V and 6 bases at J, leaving 3 bases unmatched. The chain's CDR3 is CASGWDRVNSPLHF. The CDR3 DNA reads as TGTGCTAGTGGCTGGGACAGGGTTAATTCACCCCTCCACTTT.

The chain recombines TRBV20-1 with TRBJ2-2; D assignment may be TRBD1 or TRBD2 (5 bases each). Trimming shortened V by 6 bases and J by 6 bases, and 11 bases separated the two germline ends. The CDR3 has 12 amino acids. CDR1 and CDR2 (germline): DFQATT, SNEGSKA (reference sequence). For the CDR3, the DNA is TGCAGTGCCGAACTAGGGGCCGGGGAGCTGTTTTTT. The encoded protein is CSAELGAGELFF.

The V call is TRBV7-9, the J call TRBJ1-1; D ambiguous. The CDR3 loop spans 12 amino acids. The germline V gene encodes CDR1 SEHNR and CDR2 FQNEAQ (reference sequence). V lost 1 base and J 4 bases, leaving 4 bases between the germline ends. The CDR3 protein is CASSLVTTEAFF. The DNA for the CDR3 is TGTGCCAGCAGCTTAGTTACCACTGAAGCTTTCTTT.

The CDR3 loop reads CASSMRGMNTEAFF. In nucleotides, the CDR3 is TGTGCCAGTAGTATGCGGGGTATGAACACTGAAGCTTTCTTT. The chain couples TRBV19 to TRBJ1-1; D is ambiguous. Germline V gene sequence: CDR1 LNHDA, CDR2 SQIVND (reference sequence). V lost 3 bases and J lost 0, with 8 bases in between. The CDR3 loop spans 14 amino acids.

This clonotype has more than one count but fewer than ten. This chain uses TRBV20-1 with TRBJ2-5; TRBD2 aligns across 12 bases. The V gene end was trimmed by 2 bases and the J gene end by 4 bases; junction bases not matched to a gene: 5. The CDR3 is 15 amino acids. Per germline, CDR1 DFQATT and CDR2 SNEGSKA (reference sequence). DNA of the CDR3: TGCAGTGCTAGAAAACCGGGACTAGCGGGAGAGACCCAGTACTTC. Protein product: CSARKPGLAGETQYF.

This clonotype came up a few times. This rearrangement joins TRBV27 to TRBJ1-1; no reliable D call. The V end lost 8 bases, the J end lost 7 bases, and 8 bases lay between the germline ends. Looked up from germline, CDR1 is MNHEY and CDR2 is SMNVEV (reference sequence). CDR3 length: 10 residues. The CDR3 sequence is CASGLYEAFF. CDR3 bases: TGTGCCAGCGGACTCTATGAAGCTTTCTTT.

Written as DNA, the CDR3 is TGTGCCAGCAGCTCCTCCCCCTTAGCAACCTACAATGAGCAGTTCTTC. It encodes CASSSSPLATYNEQFF. The genes are TRBV7-8 and TRBJ2-1; no definite D call. CDR3 length: 16 residues. The V gene lost 4 bases and the J gene lost 2 bases, with 15 bases spanning the gap. Germline V gene sequence: CDR1 SGHVS, CDR2 FQNEAQ.

V gene TRBV20-1 combines with J gene TRBJ2-3, with 10 bases matching TRBD2. Germline V CDR1 and CDR2: DFQATT, SNEGSKA (reference sequence). The CDR3 has 15 amino acids. J was trimmed by 2 bases and V by 6 bases; bases with no gene match: 8. CDR3 region: CSATPGLADTDTQYF. CDR3 DNA: TGCAGTGCAACCCCTGGACTAGCGGACACAGATACGCAGTATTTT.

This clonotype has more than one count but fewer than ten. The gene calls are TRBV20-1 and TRBJ1-4; 7 bases are a match to TRBD1. Germline CDR1 is DFQATT and CDR2 is SNEGSKA (reference sequence). The V gene end was trimmed by 6 bases and the J gene end by 7 bases; junction bases not matched to a gene: 11. The CDR3 is made up of 14 amino acids. CDR3: CSARQGRWGEKLFF. CDR3 nucleotide sequence: TGCAGTGCAAGACAGGGCAGGTGGGGTGAAAAACTGTTTTTT.

The gene calls are TRBV9 and TRBJ1-2; TRBD1 matches 10 bases. This CDR3 comprises 15 residues. CDR1 and CDR2 (germline): SGDLS, YYNGEE. V dropped 3 bases and J dropped 8; count of bases not matched to a gene: 10. CDR3 DNA: TGTGCCAGCAGCGGTCCTAGACAGGGGGCGAAGGGCTACACCTTC. Its translation: CASSGPRQGAKGYTF.

The chain is built from TRBV6-1 and TRBJ1-1; 8 bases line up with TRBD1. Germline V lookup: CDR1 MNHNS, CDR2 SASEGT. The CDR3 runs to 18 residues. V gave up 5 bases and J gave up 1 base; unmatched junction bases: 15. CDR3 amino acids: CASSPPFGTGFTNTEAFF. The CDR3 DNA reads as TGTGCCAGCAGTCCACCTTTCGGGACAGGATTCACGAACACTGAAGCTTTCTTT.

V usage is TRBV27 and J usage is TRBJ2-7; D is perhaps TRBD1 or TRBD2 (5 bases each). Per germline, CDR1 MNHEY and CDR2 SMNVEV (reference sequence). The CDR3 is made up of 17 amino acids. Trimming left V 5 bases short and J 3 bases short, with 23 bases between. In nucleotides, the CDR3 is TGTGCCAGCAGTCCTCCGAGGGGATTTCCCGGGCTCTACGAGCAGTACTTC. It yields the protein CASSPPRGFPGLYEQYF.

The rearrangement joins TRBV5-1 to TRBJ2-5; maybe TRBD2 (5 bases). This CDR3 is 13 amino acids long. V lost 4 bases and J 1 base, leaving 8 bases between the germline ends. The germline V gene encodes CDR1 SGHRS and CDR2 YFSETQ. CDR3 sequence reads: CASSLRVQETQYF. The CDR3 DNA reads as TGCGCCAGCAGCCTGCGGGTCCAAGAGACCCAGTACTTC.

This clonotype was counted a few times. The genes are TRBV20-1 and TRBJ1-1, with TRBD1 matching 10 bases. J was trimmed by 4 bases and V by 1 base; bases with no gene match: 9. Per the germline V gene, CDR1 is DFQATT and CDR2 is SNEGSKA (reference sequence). This CDR3 region has 16 residues. CDR3 nucleotides: TGCAGTGCTAGAGGAAGAGGAGACAGGGGGCGCACTGAAGCTTTCTTT. Protein sequence: CSARGRGDRGRTEAFF.

V usage is TRBV5-4 and J usage is TRBJ1-2, with D possibly TRBD1 on 6 matching bases. V gave up 1 base and J gave up 4 bases, with 8 bases separating them. The germline V gene encodes CDR1 SGHNT and CDR2 YYREEE (reference sequence). CDR3 length: 13 amino acids. CDR3 loop: CASSLTGTYGYTF. The CDR3 region has the DNA TGTGCCAGCAGCTTGACAGGGACCTATGGCTACACCTTC.

V is TRBV19 and J is TRBJ2-7, with a possible D match to TRBD2 (6 bases). The CDR3 extends over 15 amino acids. The germline gives CDR1 LNHDA, CDR2 SQIVND (reference sequence). Trimming stripped 1 base from V and 3 bases from J, with 13 bases between. The chain's CDR3 is CASSIGLARNYEQYF. CDR3 in DNA: TGTGCCAGTAGTATAGGGCTAGCGAGAAACTACGAGCAGTACTTC. The complete variable domain, with remaining parts taken from reference TRBV19 and TRBJ2-7, reads DGGITQSPKYLFRKEGQNVTLSCEQNLNHDAMYWYRQDPGQGLRLIYYSQIVNDFQKGDIAEGYSVSREKKESFPLTVTSAQKNPTAFYLCASSIGLARNYEQYFGPGTRLTVT.

By share, this clonotype counts as medium-sized. This chain joins TRBV27 and TRBJ2-6; D is ambiguous. The CDR3 is 13 residues long. V lost 3 bases and J lost 2, with 2 bases in between. Germline lookup yields CDR1 MNHEY and CDR2 SMNVEV (reference sequence). The CDR3 DNA sequence: TGTGCCAGCAGTTTGGCTGGGGCCAACGTCCTGACTTTC. This encodes CASSLAGANVLTF.

This clonotype is a singleton in its sample. The chain joins TRBV2 to TRBJ2-1, with D tentatively TRBD1 (6 bases). V was cut by 7 bases and J by 6 bases, with 10 bases left in between. The CDR3 length is 12 residues. Looked up from germline, CDR1 is SNHLY and CDR2 is FYNNEI. The CDR3 DNA reads TGTGCCAGCACCGGACAGATCAATGAGCAGTTCTTC. Amino acid sequence: CASTGQINEQFF.

The genes are TRBV11-3 and TRBJ2-3; D possibly corresponds to TRBD2 (5 bases). Germline loops: CDR1 SGHNT, CDR2 YENEEA. The CDR3 spans 14 residues. V lost 5 bases to trimming and J lost 2 bases, with 11 bases between them. The CDR3 DNA follows: TGTGCCAGCAGCCGAACTAGAGCCACAGATACGCAGTATTTT. Encoded protein: CASSRTRATDTQYF.

The CDR3 DNA reads TGTGCCAGCAGTTTAAGGGCCGAATCGGGTATCTATGGCTACACCTTC. Residues: CASSLRAESGIYGYTF. The rearrangement uses TRBV28 and TRBJ1-2, with D unclear. CDR1 and CDR2 from the germline V gene are MDHEN and SYDVKM. The V end lost 2 bases, the J end lost 4 bases, and 17 bases lay between the germline ends. This CDR3 spans 16 amino acids.